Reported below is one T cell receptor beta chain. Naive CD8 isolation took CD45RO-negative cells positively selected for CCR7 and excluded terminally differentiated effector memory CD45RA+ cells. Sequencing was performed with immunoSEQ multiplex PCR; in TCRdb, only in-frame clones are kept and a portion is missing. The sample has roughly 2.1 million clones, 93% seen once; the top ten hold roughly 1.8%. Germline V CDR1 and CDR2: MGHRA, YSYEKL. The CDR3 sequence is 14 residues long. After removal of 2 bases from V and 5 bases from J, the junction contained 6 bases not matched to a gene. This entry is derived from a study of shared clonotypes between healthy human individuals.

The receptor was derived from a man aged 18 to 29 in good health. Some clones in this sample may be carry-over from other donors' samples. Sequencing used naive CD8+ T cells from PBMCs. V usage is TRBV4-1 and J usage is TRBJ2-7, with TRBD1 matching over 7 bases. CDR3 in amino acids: CASSQPDRANEQYF. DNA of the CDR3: TGCGCCAGCAGCCAACCAGACAGGGCAAACGAGCAGTACTTC.